This TCR beta chain originates from a study of OX40 agonist ivuxolimab in advanced cancers. Regarding the research as a whole: Ivuxolimab was an agonistic, fully human IgG2 monoclonal antibody directed against OX40 (CD134), a costimulatory receptor. Intravenous ivuxolimab was administered to patients every 2 weeks at six dose levels: 0.01, 0.1, 0.3, 1.5, 3 and 10 mg/kg. Among the roughly 52 dose-escalation patients, about 19 had hepatocellular carcinoma, around 15 melanoma, 9 renal cell carcinoma and 9 head and neck cancer. In the dose-escalation cohort, around four fifths of patients were male, and the mean age was approximately 55 years, with a range of 23 to 79. Patients were allowed to have had prior anti-PD-1, anti-PD-L1 or anti-CTLA-4 therapy, and 40% of the dose-escalation patients had previously received checkpoint inhibitors. Partial responses were achieved by three dose-escalation patients, of whom one had hepatocellular carcinoma and two had cutaneous melanoma. Peripheral TCRbeta sequencing was intended to test whether TCR sequence diversity was altered and clonal T-cell expansion was caused by ivuxolimab. The paper reports the monotherapy dose-escalation portion (N of about 54 patients) of the phase I ivuxolimab trial. What the research found in general, with its limitations: Partial responders in the 0.1-3.0 mg/kg groups had among the lowest normalized peripheral clonal expansion, especially among CD8+ T cells. Which antigens the clonally expanded peripheral T cells were specific for was not determined. At doses of 0.1 to 3.0 mg/kg, clonal expansion of both CD4+ and CD8+ blood T cells was observed from baseline to week 6. After ivuxolimab, more expanded clones were found on average in CD8+ T cells than in CD4+ T cells. Low levels of normalized T-cell clonal expansion were also seen in some patients who did not respond.

The trial excluded patients who had a history of autoimmune disease or were on systemic immunosuppression. Peripheral blood for TCR sequencing was collected from all dose cohorts at baseline, on cycle 4 day 1, and on cycle 7 day 1. The samples were taken from a phase I, first-in-human, multicenter, open-label dose-escalation trial of ivuxolimab. Adults with locally advanced or metastatic melanoma, renal cell, hepatocellular, or head and neck squamous cell carcinoma were enrolled in the trial. Before TCR sequencing, CD4+ T cells and CD8+ T cells from peripheral blood were sorted into separate populations. To sequence the TCRbeta CDR3 region, genomic DNA was isolated from the sorted cells. The immunoSEQ Assay was used for sequencing of TCRbeta CDR3 regions. As stored in TCRdb, this immuneACCESS dataset retains in-frame rearrangements with V and J assigned. A fraction of the clones does not appear; measured against another copy, unresolved V genes explain less than half of the discrepancy, and the remainder lacks a known reason. Across this sample there are 80,000 or so clones, with about 93% seen only once. About 0.32% of the sample goes to the ten largest clones.

The germline V gene gives CDR1 as ENHRY and CDR2 as SYGVKD. Trimming leaves V shorter by 0 bases and J shorter by 6 bases, with the junction holding 2 bases beyond the gene matches. The CDR3 measures 15 amino acids from cysteine to phenylalanine. Only CDR3 DNA remains: 45 bases, in frame from the first base. A note on this clone: Its antigen is not yet known. The input lacks base qualities; no much larger clone sits a single base away.

The sequencing here drew on CD4+ or CD8+ T cells sorted from blood, taken in a trial of the OX40 agonist ivuxolimab. Recombination connected TRBV10-3 to TRBJ2-1, and 10 bases in between align with TRBD2. The origin of this receptor is an adult with an advanced solid tumor such as melanoma, head and neck, liver or kidney cancer. The CDR3 amino acid sequence is: CAISESASGSNEQFF. The DNA reads as follows: TGTGCCATCAGTGAGTCGGCTAGCGGGAGCAATGAGCAGTTCTTC.